One and the same sample provided the 28 T cell receptor beta chains below, sequenced in a study of T cell repertoires in cytomegalovirus infection. TCRdb used MiXCR to reprocess the reads, holding one entry per CDR3 protein. The sample yields some 300,000 distinct CDR3 sequences, 8% to 10% seen once. Sample: PBMCs. The receptors shown here come from a human donor in good health (CMV status not recorded). Some clones in this sample may be carry-over from other donors' samples.

This chain uses TRBV13 with TRBJ2-2, with 14 positions matching TRBD2. V lost 5 bases and J lost 0; bases outside the gene matches: 5. The CDR3 is made up of 18 amino acids. Germline CDR1 reads PRHDT; CDR2 reads FYEKMQ (reference sequence). CDR3: CASSPGLAGATNTGELFF. CDR3 nucleotides: TGTGCCAGCAGCCCGGGACTAGCGGGGGCAACGAACACCGGGGAGCTGTTTTTT.

This clonotype was observed many times. V usage is TRBV28 and J usage is TRBJ2-3; D not certain. Germline CDR1 MDHEN, CDR2 SYDVKM. The CDR3 runs 14 residues. Trimming left V 3 bases short and J 0 bases short, with 7 bases between. CDR3 in DNA: TGTGCCAGCAGTTTGCCCTCTAGCACAGATACGCAGTATTTT. This codes for CASSLPSSTDTQYF.

This clonotype was detected many times. The rearrangement uses TRBV7-2 and TRBJ2-5, with a weak D call TRBD2 (7 bases). The CDR3 runs to 17 residues. V gave up 1 base and J gave up 3 bases, with 18 bases separating them. The germline V gene encodes CDR1 SGHTA and CDR2 FQGNSA. CDR3 protein: CASSLGLPGGEEETQYF. CDR3 nucleotides: TGTGCCAGCAGCTTAGGTCTACCGGGGGGCGAGGAAGAGACCCAGTACTTC.

In its sample, this clonotype was seen many times. The rearrangement uses TRBV6-1 and TRBJ1-5; no clear D gene. V lost 5 bases to trimming and J lost 4 bases, with 12 bases between them. The V gene's germline CDR1 is MNHNS and CDR2 SASEGT. This CDR3 has 14 residues. This CDR3 is CASSPRIANQPQHF. The CDR3 bases are TGTGCCAGCAGTCCTCGGATAGCAAATCAGCCCCAGCATTTT.

This clonotype has a count of ten or more. V usage is TRBV29-1 and J usage is TRBJ1-2; 8 nucleotides align to TRBD1. The CDR3 contains 12 residues. Looked up from germline, CDR1 is SQVTM and CDR2 is ANQGSEA. With V trimmed by 4 bases and J by 7 bases, 5 bases remained unmatched. The CDR3 loop is CSVGRGRGGYTF. As DNA, the CDR3 is TGCAGCGTTGGCAGGGGGCGCGGTGGCTACACCTTC.

This clonotype has ten or more counts. V is TRBV7-2 and J is TRBJ1-4, with unresolved D. Germline V gene data show CDR1 as SGHTA and CDR2 as FQGNSA. Trimming shortened V by 8 bases and J by 4 bases, and 11 bases separated the two germline ends. The CDR3 consists of 13 residues. The CDR3 protein is CASHGPNNEKLFF. DNA of the CDR3: TGTGCCAGCCACGGGCCCAATAATGAAAAACTGTTTTTT.

The gene calls are TRBV10-3 and TRBJ2-1; TRBD1 matches 11 bases. The CDR3 is 15 residues long. V shed 6 bases, J shed 8 bases, and the junction held 9 bases outside the gene matches. Germline loops: CDR1 ENHRY, CDR2 SYGVKD. CDR3 nucleotide sequence: TGTGCCATCAGCTCCTCGGGGACAGGGGGGTATGAGCAGTTCTTC. It encodes CAISSSGTGGYEQFF.

The table lists this clonotype with a few counts. The chain has TRBV20-1 and TRBJ1-2, with D unresolved. Trimming shortened V by 5 bases and J by 6 bases, and 13 bases separated the two germline ends. This CDR3 region has 12 residues. Germline V lookup: CDR1 DFQATT, CDR2 SNEGSKA (reference sequence). In DNA form, the CDR3 reads TGCAGTGCTGGCCTTAGGGCTCATGGCTACACCTTC. Translation gives CSAGLRAHGYTF.

This clonotype showed up many times. The V gene is TRBV12-3 or TRBV12-4, the J gene TRBJ2-6; D possibly uses TRBD1 or TRBD2 (5 bases each). The CDR3 contains 17 residues. The V end was cut by 3 bases, the J end by 0 bases, with 12 bases between. The CDR3 nucleotides are TGTGCCAGCAGTTTCGGGGCAATTTACTCTGGGGCCAACGTCCTGACTTTC. This encodes CASSFGAIYSGANVLTF.

This clonotype was seen at least ten times. This chain connects TRBV29-1 to TRBJ2-2; 9 bases match TRBD1. Germline loops: CDR1 SQVTM, CDR2 ANQGSEA. Trimming at V came to 2 bases and at J to 4 bases, leaving 2 bases not matched to a gene. CDR3 length: 14 amino acids. The CDR3 DNA is TGCAGCGTTGAACGGGACAGGGCCACCGGGGAGCTGTTTTTT. Amino acid sequence: CSVERDRATGELFF.

This clonotype was recorded a few times. The V call is TRBV2, the J call TRBJ1-1, with unresolved D. CDR3 size: 14 residues. CDR1 SNHLY and CDR2 FYNNEI come from the germline V gene. Trimming removed 3 bases at V and 5 bases at J, with 13 bases between. CDR3 protein: CASSEQGELTEAFF. The CDR3 nucleotides are TGTGCCAGCAGTGAGCAAGGAGAGTTAACTGAAGCTTTCTTT.

This clonotype was counted at least ten times. The V gene is TRBV7-6, the J gene TRBJ1-1; the match to TRBD1 covers 11 bases. Germline CDR1 reads SGHVS; CDR2 reads FNYEAQ. J was trimmed by 4 bases and V by 5 bases; bases with no gene match: 12. The CDR3 contains 17 residues. The CDR3 DNA reads as TGTGCCAGCAGCCCCACCTCCCGGACAGGGGGCTTCACTGAAGCTTTCTTT. It codes for CASSPTSRTGGFTEAFF. The variable domain in full, completed from reference TRBV7-6 and TRBJ1-1, reads GAGVSQSPRYKVTKRGQDVALRCDPISGHVSLYWYRQALGQGPEFLTYFNYEAQQDKSGLPNDRFSAERPEGSISTLTIQRTEQRDSAMYRCASSPTSRTGGFTEAFFGQGTRLTVV.

The rearrangement uses TRBV15 and TRBJ2-5; possible D gene TRBD2, 5 bases. The V end was cut by 3 bases, the J end by 4 bases, with 18 bases between. Germline lookup yields CDR1 LNHNV and CDR2 YYDKDF (reference sequence). This CDR3 is built from 16 residues. The DNA for the CDR3 is TGTGCCACCAGCAGTGATCGGAGGCAGGCGGGAGAGACCCAGTACTTC. Protein product: CATSSDRRQAGETQYF. Filled out from reference TRBV15 and TRBJ2-5, the complete variable domain reads DAMVIQNPRYQVTQFGKPVTLSCSQTLNHNVMYWYQQKSSQAPKLLFHYYDKDFNNEADTPDNFQSRRPNTSFCFLDIRSPGLGDTAMYLCATSSDRRQAGETQYFGPGTRLLVL.

This clonotype was counted ten times or more. The rearrangement uses TRBV7-8 and TRBJ1-3, with a weak D call TRBD1 (5 bases). CDR1 and CDR2 from the germline V gene are SGHVS and FQNEAQ. Between the trimmed V and J ends, which lost 2 bases and 5 bases, there was a span of 19 bases. CDR3 length: 17 residues. CDR3 nucleotide sequence: TGTGCCAGCAGCTTAATATCTCGCGGGGGGAGACGAAACACCATATATTTT. Protein: CASSLISRGGRRNTIYF.

The table lists this clonotype with many counts. V is TRBV6-2 or TRBV6-3 and J is TRBJ1-2; D not resolved. CDR3 length equals 12 residues. The V end was cut by 6 bases, the J end by 4 bases, with 9 bases between. Germline CDR1 is MNHEY and CDR2 is SVGEGT. The CDR3 DNA reads as TGTGCCAGCAGACAACCGAGCTATGGCTACACCTTC. It yields the protein CASRQPSYGYTF.

This clonotype was recorded at least ten times. This chain joins TRBV12-3 or TRBV12-4 and TRBJ2-7; weak D call: TRBD1 (5 bases). V was shortened by 6 bases and J by 0 bases, with 12 bases between the two germline ends. The CDR3 extends over 14 amino acids. The CDR3 reads CASSIRQSSYEQYF. The DNA of the CDR3 is TGTGCCAGCAGCATAAGACAGAGCTCCTACGAGCAGTACTTC.

The chain employs TRBV20-1 and TRBJ2-2, with D perhaps TRBD1 or TRBD2 (5 bases each). Trimming took 3 bases from V and 1 from J, leaving 15 bases between them. Germline lookup yields CDR1 DFQATT and CDR2 SNEGSKA (reference sequence). The CDR3 is 16 amino acids. The CDR3 bases are TGCAGTGCTAGGGACTGGGGGAGTAGGAACACCGGGGAGCTGTTTTTT. Protein product: CSARDWGSRNTGELFF.

The sample holds many counts of this clonotype. The chain carries TRBV7-6 and TRBJ1-2, with D maybe TRBD1 (6 bases). Trimming shortened V by 8 bases and J by 10 bases, and 23 bases separated the two germline ends. The CDR3 length is 14 residues. CDR1 SGHVS and CDR2 FNYEAQ come from the germline V gene. DNA for the CDR3: TGTGCCAGCTCACAGGGTCAGACAGGACTACCCTACACCTTC. It specifies CASSQGQTGLPYTF. The complete variable domain, with remaining parts taken from reference TRBV7-6 and TRBJ1-2, reads GAGVSQSPRYKVTKRGQDVALRCDPISGHVSLYWYRQALGQGPEFLTYFNYEAQQDKSGLPNDRFSAERPEGSISTLTIQRTEQRDSAMYRCASSQGQTGLPYTFGSGTRLTVV.

This clonotype turned up a few times. This sequence joins TRBV20-1 and TRBJ1-1; 7 bases align to TRBD1. Germline CDR1 reads DFQATT; CDR2 reads SNEGSKA (reference sequence). Trimming took 7 bases from V and 5 from J; bases not matched to a gene: 13. The CDR3 is made up of 14 amino acids. In nucleotides, the CDR3 is TGCAGTGTTCCAGCCAGGGGGATGTGGACTGAAGCTTTCTTT. Translated, it gives CSVPARGMWTEAFF.

This clonotype was recorded a few times. The rearrangement uses TRBV20-1 and TRBJ2-1, with D perhaps matching TRBD1 or TRBD2 (6 bases each). The V gene's germline CDR1 is DFQATT and CDR2 SNEGSKA (reference sequence). The CDR3 consists of 17 residues. V was trimmed by 0 bases and J by 0 bases, leaving 15 bases between them. DNA of the CDR3: TGCAGTGCTAGAGATGAGGGGGGTGCAAGCTCCTACAATGAGCAGTTCTTC. Translated, it gives CSARDEGGASSYNEQFF.

This clonotype has only a few counts. The chain has TRBV28 and TRBJ2-7; 9 nucleotides align to TRBD2. The CDR3 contains 15 residues. The V gene's germline CDR1 is MDHEN and CDR2 SYDVKM. After removal of 5 bases from V and 2 bases from J, the junction contained 7 bases not matched to a gene. The DNA for the CDR3 is TGTGCCAGCAGTCCCGGGACTAGCCGTACCTACGAGCAGTACGTC. Protein sequence: CASSPGTSRTYEQYV.

This rearrangement joins TRBV4-1 to TRBJ1-1; D ambiguous. CDR3 length: 11 amino acids. V gave up 2 bases and J gave up 8 bases, with 6 bases separating them. Germline lookup yields CDR1 MGHRA and CDR2 YSYEKL. The CDR3 DNA follows: TGCGCCAGCAGCCAAAAAGCGGAAGCTTTCTTT. Translation gives CASSQKAEAFF.

A few counts support this clonotype. The rearrangement uses TRBV20-1 and TRBJ2-4, with D hard to call. Germline V gene data show CDR1 as DFQATT and CDR2 as SNEGSKA (reference sequence). The CDR3 consists of 15 residues. Trimming took 4 bases from V and 0 from J, leaving 13 bases between them. DNA of the CDR3: TGCAGTGCTACAGAACAGAAGATAGCCAAAAACATTCAGTACTTC. It is translated as CSATEQKIAKNIQYF.

The sample holds many counts of this clonotype. The V gene is TRBV7-2, the J gene TRBJ2-5, with 10 bases lining up with TRBD2. Losses at the gene ends were 0 bases for V and 4 bases for J; bases not matched to a gene: 8. This CDR3 contains 17 residues. Per the germline V gene, CDR1 is SGHTA and CDR2 is FQGNSA. DNA for the CDR3: TGTGCCAGCAGCTTAGCGAGCGGGGGGGCCGGGAGAGAGACCCAGTACTTC. Its translation is CASSLASGGAGRETQYF.

This clonotype was observed many times. The rearrangement joins TRBV28 to TRBJ2-7; 10 nucleotides line up with TRBD1. Germline V gene lookup returns CDR1 MDHEN and CDR2 SYDVKM. V shed 3 bases, J shed 3 bases, and the junction held 5 bases outside the gene matches. CDR3 length: 15 amino acids. CDR3 in amino acids: CASSFVGQGIYEQYF. In DNA, the CDR3 is TGTGCCAGCAGTTTCGTGGGACAGGGGATCTACGAGCAGTACTTC.

This clonotype showed up many times. The CDR3 loop reads CASSLVGWEDTSYNEQFF. The CDR3 coding sequence is TGTGCCAGCAGCTTAGTAGGGTGGGAGGACACCTCCTACAATGAGCAGTTCTTC. J is TRBJ2-1 and V is TRBV7-2, with a tentative D call TRBD2 (6 bases). There are 18 residues in the CDR3. Per the germline V gene, CDR1 is SGHTA and CDR2 is FQGNSA. Trimming shortened V by 1 base and J by 0 bases, and 16 bases separated the two germline ends. The whole variable domain, remainder taken from reference TRBV7-2 and TRBJ2-1, is GAGVSQSPSNKVTEKGKDVELRCDPISGHTALYWYRQSLGQGLEFLIYFQGNSAPDKSGLPSDRFSAERTGGSVSTLTIQRTQQEDSAVYLCASSLVGWEDTSYNEQFFGPGTRLTVL.

This clonotype has at least ten counts. This chain joins TRBV5-4 and TRBJ2-1, with D uncertain. The germline CDR1 and CDR2 sequences are SGHNT and YYREEE (reference sequence). CDR3 size: 13 residues. Trimming left V 2 bases short and J 8 bases short, with 11 bases between. CDR3 sequence (DNA): TGTGCCAGCAGCTTCCGGCCTCTTGATGAGCAGTTCTTC. Protein sequence: CASSFRPLDEQFF.

This clonotype was counted many times. The J gene is TRBJ1-1, the V gene TRBV7-2; D is perhaps TRBD1 (6 bases). CDR1 and CDR2 (germline): SGHTA, FQGNSA. This CDR3 is built from 15 residues. The V and J ends lost 2 bases and 4 bases respectively, with 14 bases between them. The CDR3 here is CASSLFRGASTEAFF. In DNA form, the CDR3 reads TGTGCCAGCAGCTTATTTCGGGGGGCAAGCACTGAAGCTTTCTTT.